The 17 T cell receptor beta chains given below trace back to one sample, sequenced in a study of graft-versus-host responses after intestinal transplantation (dated by TCRdb to the early 2020s). Antigen specificity for these receptors is unknown. The sample's time point label, decoded: cells obtained before transplantation from donor or recipient. The library came from the immunoSEQ multiplex PCR assay. TCRdb retrieved this table from immuneACCESS and kept in-frame rearrangements only. Not all clones are present; in checked studies, unresolved V genes account for under half, and no reason is known for the remainder. This sample lists under 150,000 clones; 85% to 95% were detected once. The top ten clones comprise under 0.2% of the sample. Specimen: unstimulated CD4+ T cells sorted from spleen or lymph node cells, collected before intestinal transplant. The source is a human donor who received an intestinal transplant.

The chain uses TRBV7-8 and TRBJ2-7; the match to TRBD1 covers 9 bases. V was clipped by 5 bases and J by 3 bases; unmatched bases: 5. The CDR3 has 14 amino acids. Germline V CDR1 and CDR2: SGHVS, FQNEAQ. The CDR3 is CASSRRDRDYEQYF. The CDR3 bases are TGTGCCAGCAGCCGCCGGGACAGGGACTACGAGCAGTACTTC.

Only one count was recorded for this clone. V usage is TRBV5-1 and J usage is TRBJ1-1; tentative D call: TRBD1 (6 bases). V lost 1 base to trimming and J lost 1 base, with 8 bases between them. Per germline, CDR1 SGHRS and CDR2 YFSETQ. This CDR3 comprises 14 residues. The CDR3 sequence is CASSLWDKNTEAFF. The CDR3 region has the DNA TGCGCCAGCAGCTTGTGGGACAAGAACACTGAAGCTTTCTTT.

This clone was counted a single time. The CDR3 sequence: CAWSVRRNSGNTIYF. CDR3 coding DNA: TGTGCCTGGAGTGTACGGCGGAACTCTGGAAACACCATATATTTT. V and J are TRBV30 and TRBJ1-3; D unresolved. CDR3 length: 15 amino acids. Germline V gene lookup returns CDR1 GTSNPN and CDR2 SVGIG (reference sequence). Trimming removed 0 bases from V and 0 bases from J, with 9 bases in between.

The rearrangement uses TRBV5-8 and TRBJ2-3; D not resolved. Trimming shortened V by 7 bases and J by 6 bases, and 15 bases separated the two germline ends. This CDR3 region has 13 residues. The germline gives CDR1 SGHTS, CDR2 YDEGEE. The CDR3 nucleotides read TGTGCCAGCTCGGATGACGCCCAGGATACGCAGTATTTT. Translation gives CASSDDAQDTQYF.

The genes are TRBV6-5 and TRBJ1-6; D call uncertain. Germline CDR1 and CDR2: MNHEY and SVGAGI. This CDR3 comprises 16 residues. V dropped 3 bases and J dropped 7 bases, with 16 bases sitting between them. Written as DNA, the CDR3 is TGTGCCAGCAGTTATGGCGGGTCTCCGGGGAATTCACCCCTCCACTTT. It codes for CASSYGGSPGNSPLHF.

The chain joins TRBV7-9 to TRBJ2-7; possible D gene TRBD1, 6 bases. Germline-derived CDR1 and CDR2 are SEHNR and FQNEAQ (reference sequence). V lost 5 bases and J lost 3, with 14 bases in between. The CDR3 length is 14 residues. This chain's CDR3 is CASSAFTGNYEQYF. The CDR3 DNA reads TGTGCCAGCAGCGCCTTTACAGGGAACTACGAGCAGTACTTC.

V is TRBV6-1 and J is TRBJ2-1; 12 nucleotides match TRBD2. Germline assignment: CDR1 MNHNS and CDR2 SASEGT. With 7 bases clipped from V and 8 bases from J, the junction kept 6 bases outside the gene matches. The CDR3 length is 14 residues. CDR3 protein: CASKLLAGGHEQFF. CDR3 DNA: TGTGCCAGCAAGTTACTAGCGGGGGGTCATGAGCAGTTCTTC.

The gene calls are TRBV6-4 and TRBJ1-2; 12 bases are shared with TRBD1. The CDR3 runs to 15 residues. V lost 2 bases and J lost 6; bases outside the gene matches: 4. Germline V gives CDR1 MRHNA, CDR2 SNTAGT. CDR3 residues: CASSDPGTGGDGYTF. In nucleotides, the CDR3 is TGTGCCAGCAGTGACCCCGGGACAGGGGGCGATGGCTACACCTTC.

The CDR3 nucleotides are TGTGCCAGTAGTATAGAAAGCGGGAGCGGGTTGGGGCGGTATGGCTACACCTTC. This codes for CASSIESGSGLGRYGYTF. V is TRBV19 and J is TRBJ1-2; TRBD1 might be the D (5 bases). The CDR3 is made up of 18 amino acids. V was trimmed by 0 bases and J by 5 bases, leaving 22 bases between them. The germline V gene encodes CDR1 LNHDA and CDR2 SQIVND (reference sequence). Full variable domain (missing parts from reference TRBV19 and TRBJ1-2): DGGITQSPKYLFRKEGQNVTLSCEQNLNHDAMYWYRQDPGQGLRLIYYSQIVNDFQKGDIAEGYSVSREKKESFPLTVTSAQKNPTAFYLCASSIESGSGLGRYGYTFGSGTRLTVV.

This clone occurred a few times. Other DNA sequences in this sample translate to the same CDR3. The DNA of the CDR3 is TGTGCCAGCTCACAAAAAACAGGGAACACTGAAGCTTTCTTT. Residues: CASSQKTGNTEAFF. This rearrangement joins TRBV18 to TRBJ1-1; weak D call: TRBD1 (5 bases). The length of the CDR3 is 14 residues. The germline V gene encodes CDR1 KGHSH and CDR2 LQKENI. The V gene lost 4 bases and the J gene lost 1 base, with 10 bases spanning the gap.

The V and J genes are TRBV6-4 and TRBJ1-6; D is ambiguous. Germline V gene data show CDR1 as MRHNA and CDR2 as SNTAGT. The CDR3 is 13 amino acids. The ends were cut back, 8 bases at V and 4 bases at J, with 9 bases in the middle. The CDR3 loop reads CASCQRYNSPLHF. In DNA form, the CDR3 reads TGTGCCAGCTGCCAGAGATATAATTCACCCCTCCACTTT.

The chain couples TRBV5-1 to TRBJ1-2; the D gene is possibly TRBD1 (5 bases). CDR3 length: 14 residues. The germline gives CDR1 SGHRS, CDR2 YFSETQ. V was trimmed by 0 bases and J by 8 bases, leaving 14 bases between them. DNA for the CDR3: TGCGCCAGCAGCTTGGGGACATTCCTCTCCGGCTACACCTTC. The encoded protein is CASSLGTFLSGYTF.

This clone was picked up one time. The rearrangement links TRBV2 to TRBJ2-7; no firm D call. Deletions cut 6 bases from V and 3 bases from J, with 12 bases between. Germline V gene data show CDR1 as SNHLY and CDR2 as FYNNEI. The CDR3 has 13 residues. This CDR3 is CASSLEKGYEQYF. In DNA form, the CDR3 reads TGTGCCAGCAGCCTAGAGAAAGGCTACGAGCAGTACTTC.

The chain employs TRBV5-1 and TRBJ1-4; 7 nucleotides align to TRBD1. The trim removed 2 bases at V and 8 bases at J, leaving 9 bases unmatched. CDR1 and CDR2 (germline): SGHRS, YFSETQ. CDR3 length: 15 amino acids. CDR3 coding DNA: TGCGCCAGCAGCTTTGAGGGGGCTTCTGGGGAAAAACTGTTTTTT. Amino acid sequence: CASSFEGASGEKLFF.

This rearrangement joins TRBV2 to TRBJ1-2; tentative D call: TRBD1 (5 bases). The CDR3 is made up of 14 amino acids. The germline V and J ends were trimmed by 5 bases and 3 bases, with 13 bases remaining between them. Germline V gene sequence: CDR1 SNHLY, CDR2 FYNNEI. CDR3 DNA sequence: TGTGCCAGCAGTCGCTTAGTAGGGGACTATGGCTACACCTTC. Translating it yields CASSRLVGDYGYTF.

The rearrangement joins TRBV6-6 to TRBJ2-5, with TRBD1 matching 7 bases. Germline CDR1 MNHNY, CDR2 SVGAGI (reference sequence). J gave up 0 bases and V 5 bases, and 6 bases lay outside the gene matches. The CDR3 consists of 15 residues. The CDR3 loop is CASSSRGMYQETQYF. CDR3 in DNA: TGTGCCAGCAGTAGCAGGGGGATGTACCAAGAGACCCAGTACTTC.

CDR3 residues: CASSLVGGAYEQYF. Here the CDR3 DNA reads TGTGCCAGCAGCTTAGTCGGGGGGGCCTACGAGCAGTACTTC. V and J are TRBV7-8 and TRBJ2-7; TRBD2 agrees at 8 bases. Germline loops: CDR1 SGHVS, CDR2 FQNEAQ. Losses at the gene ends were 1 base for V and 2 bases for J; bases not matched to a gene: 1. The CDR3 extends over 14 amino acids.